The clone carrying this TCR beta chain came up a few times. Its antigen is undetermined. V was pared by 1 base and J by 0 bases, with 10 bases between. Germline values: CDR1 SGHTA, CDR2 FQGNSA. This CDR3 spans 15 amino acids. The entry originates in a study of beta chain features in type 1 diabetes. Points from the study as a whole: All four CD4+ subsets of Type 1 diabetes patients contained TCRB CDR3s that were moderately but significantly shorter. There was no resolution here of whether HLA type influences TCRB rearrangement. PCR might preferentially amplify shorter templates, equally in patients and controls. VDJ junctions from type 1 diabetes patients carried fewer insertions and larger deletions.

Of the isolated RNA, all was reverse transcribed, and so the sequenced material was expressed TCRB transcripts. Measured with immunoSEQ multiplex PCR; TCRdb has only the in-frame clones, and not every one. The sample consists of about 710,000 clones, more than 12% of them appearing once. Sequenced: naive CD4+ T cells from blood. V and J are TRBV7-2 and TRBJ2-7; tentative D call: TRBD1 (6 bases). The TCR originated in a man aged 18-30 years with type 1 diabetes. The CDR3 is CASSLGSRGSYEQYF. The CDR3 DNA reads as TGTGCCAGCAGCTTAGGATCCAGGGGCTCCTACGAGCAGTACTTC. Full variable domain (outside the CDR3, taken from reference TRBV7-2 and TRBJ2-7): GAGVSQSPSNKVTEKGKDVELRCDPISGHTALYWYRQSLGQGLEFLIYFQGNSAPDKSGLPSDRFSAERTGGSVSTLTIQRTQQEDSAVYLCASSLGSRGSYEQYFGPGTRLTVT.